Listed below are T cell receptor beta chains from one sample, sequenced in a study of a mutant IDH1 vaccine in newly diagnosed glioma. TCRdb's copy holds only in-frame clones and misses some; the assay was immunoSEQ multiplex PCR. This sample has 15,000 to 20,000 clones; almost 80% occur once, and the top ten carry about 9%. The sequencing used PBMCs, collected from a glioma patient treated with radiotherapy, temozolomide or both. The receptors here all came from a man in his forties with glioma. Both conserved end residues are part of each CDR3.

v_gene	j_gene	CDR3aa
TRBV9	TRBJ2-1	CASSGPGLAGRSEQFF
TRBV27	TRBJ1-1	CASSEQGRGTEAFF
TRBV6-1	TRBJ1-6	CASSERDNSPLHF
TRBV5-1	TRBJ1-5	CASSLTAGSNQPQHF
TRBV18	TRBJ1-1	CASSTGVSLGAFF
TRBV30	TRBJ2-4	CAWSAAGAKNIQYF
TRBV9	TRBJ1-3	CASSTLGDLSLDTIYF
TRBV10-3	TRBJ2-1	CAIISQRGEQFF
TRBV4-3	TRBJ1-2	CASSQDHSRGVYGYTF
TRBV5-1	TRBJ2-1	CASSPSPGGLGNEQFF
TRBV7-2	TRBJ1-1	CASSFGMNTEAFF
TRBV11-2	TRBJ2-3	CASSLDVRGTGSVRDTQYF
TRBV7-2	TRBJ2-7	CASSFLQGQGAYEQYF
TRBV11-3	TRBJ2-1	CASSFRAGSPSPINNEQFF
TRBV18	TRBJ2-7	CASSPGGAGGYEQYF
TRBV18	TRBJ2-1	CASSPGFASYNEQFF